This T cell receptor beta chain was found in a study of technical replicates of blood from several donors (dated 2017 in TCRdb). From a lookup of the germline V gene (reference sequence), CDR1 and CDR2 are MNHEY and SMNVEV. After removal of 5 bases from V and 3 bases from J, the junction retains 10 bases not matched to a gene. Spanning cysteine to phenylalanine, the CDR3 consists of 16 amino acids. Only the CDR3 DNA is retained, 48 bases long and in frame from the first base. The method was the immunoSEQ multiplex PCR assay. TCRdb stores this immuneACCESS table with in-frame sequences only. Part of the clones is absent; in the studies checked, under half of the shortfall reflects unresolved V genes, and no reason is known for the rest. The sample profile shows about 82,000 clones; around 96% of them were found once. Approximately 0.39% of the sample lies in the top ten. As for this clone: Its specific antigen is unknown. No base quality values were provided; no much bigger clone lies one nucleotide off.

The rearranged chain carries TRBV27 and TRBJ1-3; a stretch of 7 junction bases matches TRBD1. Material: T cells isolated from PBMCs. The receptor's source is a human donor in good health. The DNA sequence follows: TGTGCCAGCAGTACCCGGGCAGGGGGTCATGGAAACACCATATATTTT. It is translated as CASSTRAGGHGNTIYF.